This TCR beta chain derives from a study of cytomegalovirus exposure and HLA in healthy donors. Per germline, CDR1 PRHDT and CDR2 FYEKMQ (reference sequence). The CDR3 has 15 amino acids. V lost 6 bases, J lost 3 bases, and 17 bases lay in between. Sequencing was performed with immunoSEQ multiplex PCR; in TCRdb, only in-frame clones are kept and a portion is missing. The data contain 170,000 or so clones, 80% to 85% of them singletons. The specimen was PBMCs. This sequence joins TRBV13 and TRBJ1-1, with a tentative D call TRBD1 (5 bases). The TCR was taken from a woman younger than 30 in good health and CMV-seropositive. In nucleotides, the CDR3 is TGTGCCAGCAGGGGGCGTATCCAGGTCGACACTGAAGCTTTCTTT. Protein sequence: CASRGRIQVDTEAFF.